The 21 T cell receptor beta chains below come from one sample, sequenced in a study of cytotoxic CD8 clonotypes in ibrutinib-treated CLL. Data came from immunoSEQ multiplex PCR; TCRdb stores just in-frame clones and leaves some out. Among roughly 300,000 clones listed, around 76% were seen once. This sample comprised PBMCs, obtained at disease progression, from a patient treated with ibrutinib. The origin of the receptors is a human donor with chronic lymphocytic leukemia.

The chain recombines TRBV5-1 with TRBJ2-3; 8 bases are shared with TRBD2. This CDR3 comprises 16 residues. J was trimmed by 2 bases and V by 1 base; bases with no gene match: 6. Germline CDR1 is SGHRS and CDR2 is YFSETQ. CDR3 nucleotides: TGCGCCAGCAGCTTGAGAGGGCGGGGGGCCACAGATACGCAGTATTTT. Translating it yields CASSLRGRGATDTQYF.

The chain uses TRBV9 and TRBJ1-2; TRBD1 agrees at 8 bases. The CDR3 totals 16 residues. CDR1 and CDR2 (germline): SGDLS, YYNGEE. With 4 bases clipped from V and 8 bases from J, the junction kept 16 bases outside the gene matches. The CDR3 sequence is CASSYSDSGGAGGYTF. In nucleotides, the CDR3 is TGTGCCAGCAGCTACTCGGACTCAGGGGGCGCGGGAGGCTACACCTTC.

This chain connects TRBV6-5 to TRBJ1-1; no clear D. Germline lookup yields CDR1 MNHEY and CDR2 SVGAGI. The CDR3 covers 14 residues. Deletions cut 11 bases from V and 1 base from J, with 17 bases between. CDR3 DNA sequence: TGTGCCGCGCAACCCGGCAGACCGAACACTGAAGCTTTCTTT. This encodes CAAQPGRPNTEAFF.

V is TRBV7-3 and J is TRBJ1-6, with 9 bases aligning to TRBD1. Germline CDR1 reads SGHTA; CDR2 reads FQGTGA. The CDR3 consists of 16 residues. V lost 6 bases, J lost 8 bases, and 11 bases stayed unmatched. The CDR3, as DNA: TGTGCCAGCAGTCTCGGGACAGGGAGGTTCGATTCACCCCTCCACTTT. Protein: CASSLGTGRFDSPLHF.

In this sample, this clone turned up once. The V gene is TRBV20-1, the J gene TRBJ1-1; D is unresolved. With 4 bases removed from V and 4 bases from J, the gap between germline ends came to 7 bases. Germline V CDR1 and CDR2: DFQATT, SNEGSKA (reference sequence). CDR3 length equals 11 residues. In DNA, the CDR3 is TGCAGTGCTATCTTCCTCACTGAAGCTTTCTTT. It is translated as CSAIFLTEAFF.

The chain combines TRBV19 with TRBJ2-2, with TRBD2 as a possible D gene (6 bases). The CDR3 has 12 residues. CDR1 is LNHDA and CDR2 is SQIVND in the germline V gene (reference sequence). The V end was cut by 8 bases, the J end by 9 bases, with 13 bases between. CDR3: CASGGDHRELFF. The CDR3 bases are TGTGCCAGTGGAGGGGACCACCGGGAGCTGTTTTTT.

The chain recombines TRBV19 with TRBJ2-7; D is unresolved. CDR1 LNHDA and CDR2 SQIVND come from the germline V gene (reference sequence). The CDR3 contains 15 residues. Trimming took 3 bases from V and 3 from J, leaving 15 bases between them. The CDR3 nucleotides read TGTGCCAGTAGTATTTCAGGATTTCCATACTACGAGCAGTACTTC. Translation: CASSISGFPYYEQYF.

This clone was picked up a small number of times. The gene calls are TRBV28 and TRBJ2-7, with 10 bases identical to TRBD2. V lost 6 bases, J lost 4 bases, and 6 bases stayed unmatched. Germline V CDR1 and CDR2: MDHEN, SYDVKM. The length of the CDR3 is 14 residues. The CDR3 coding sequence is TGTGCCAGCAGCAAGACTAGCGGGCCTTACGAGCAGTACTTC. It specifies CASSKTSGPYEQYF.

The CDR3 DNA follows: TGTGCCAGCAGCTTAGAGGGGGCTAGCGGGAGATGGGAGACCCAGTACTTC. Translating it yields CASSLEGASGRWETQYF. The chain uses TRBV11-2 and TRBJ2-5; 10 bases agree with TRBD2. Per the germline V gene, CDR1 is SGHAT and CDR2 is FQNNGV. The CDR3 has 17 residues. Trimming cost V 0 bases and J 5 bases; bases outside gene matches: 9.

This clone was found once. The CDR3 loop is CAISAAGNWETQYF. DNA of the CDR3: TGTGCCATCAGTGCGGCCGGGAATTGGGAGACCCAGTACTTC. The chain combines TRBV10-3 with TRBJ2-5; D may be TRBD2 (5 bases). The germline V and J ends were trimmed by 4 bases and 5 bases, with 14 bases remaining between them. CDR1 ENHRY and CDR2 SYGVKD come from the germline V gene. The length of the CDR3 is 14 residues.

This clone was picked up one time. The CDR3 sequence: CASSIGRPANYGYTF. The DNA of the CDR3 is TGTGCCAGCAGTATCGGCAGACCAGCTAACTATGGCTACACCTTC. The V and J genes are TRBV6-1 and TRBJ1-2; D is ambiguous. Trimming cost V 5 bases and J 0 bases, with 13 bases left between them. From germline, CDR1 is MNHNS and CDR2 SASEGT. CDR3 length equals 15 residues.

The chain has TRBV21-1 and TRBJ2-5; TRBD1 is the table's D call, not checked against the DNA. TRBV21-1 is described as a pseudogene. This CDR3 contains 16 residues. The chain's CDR3 is CASSFCGPRTVGTQYF. In nucleotides, the CDR3 is TGTGCCAGCAGCTTCTGTGGCCCTCGGACAGTAGGGACCCAGTACTTC.

This chain connects TRBV25-1 to TRBJ2-1, with a tentative D call TRBD2 (5 bases). Per the germline V gene, CDR1 is MGHDK and CDR2 is SYGVNS. V was pared by 4 bases and J by 7 bases, with 5 bases between. The length of the CDR3 is 11 residues. The CDR3 spells CASSAGNEQFF. CDR3 nucleotide sequence: TGTGCCAGCAGTGCGGGAAATGAGCAGTTCTTC.

The V call is TRBV4-3, the J call TRBJ2-2, with D tentatively TRBD2 (6 bases). The germline V gene encodes CDR1 LGHNA and CDR2 YSLEER. Trimming pared 1 base from V and 1 base from J, leaving 10 bases between. The CDR3 is 16 amino acids. CDR3 region: CASSQGLARNTGELFF. CDR3 in DNA: TGCGCCAGCAGCCAAGGCCTAGCGAGGAACACCGGGGAGCTGTTTTTT.

This chain uses TRBV7-8 with TRBJ1-5, with 8 positions matching TRBD1. CDR1 is SGHVS and CDR2 is FQNEAQ in the germline V gene. The CDR3 runs 14 residues. Losses at the gene ends were 1 base for V and 4 bases for J; bases not matched to a gene: 0. The CDR3 loop reads CASSLGQGNQPQHF. The CDR3 DNA reads as TGTGCCAGCAGCTTAGGACAGGGGAATCAGCCCCAGCATTTT.

Here the CDR3 reads CASSLAAGQLTYEQYF. CDR3 bases: TGCGCCAGCAGCTTGGCTGCGGGACAGCTTACCTACGAGCAGTACTTC. The chain recombines TRBV5-1 with TRBJ2-7; D is possibly TRBD1 (7 bases). CDR1 SGHRS and CDR2 YFSETQ come from the germline V gene. The CDR3 consists of 16 residues. V lost 0 bases and J 2 bases, leaving 15 bases between the germline ends.

The chain uses TRBV5-1 and TRBJ2-1, with TRBD2 as a possible D gene (5 bases). The V end was cut by 0 bases, the J end by 9 bases, with 13 bases between. Germline V lookup: CDR1 SGHRS, CDR2 YFSETQ. This CDR3 region has 14 residues. CDR3 protein: CASSLDRVGIEQFF. The CDR3 DNA follows: TGCGCCAGCAGCTTGGATCGGGTCGGGATTGAGCAGTTCTTC.

The CDR3 sequence: CASSYLTASRYEAFF. The CDR3 coding sequence is TGTGCCAGCAGTTACCTGACCGCGAGCCGCTATGAAGCTTTCTTT. The gene calls are TRBV6-6 and TRBJ1-1; D is unresolved. V was cut by 2 bases and J by 7 bases, with 17 bases left in between. The CDR3 length is 15 residues. Germline V lookup: CDR1 MNHNY, CDR2 SVGAGI (reference sequence).

The chain carries TRBV4-1 and TRBJ2-7, with a possible D match to TRBD1 (5 bases). Germline V gene sequence: CDR1 MGHRA, CDR2 YSYEKL. V lost 0 bases and J lost 2, with 14 bases in between. CDR3 size: 16 residues. The CDR3 region is CASSQDRRRAPYEQYF. CDR3 nucleotides: TGCGCCAGCAGCCAAGATAGGCGCAGGGCCCCCTACGAGCAGTACTTC.

The gene calls are TRBV2 and TRBJ2-5; no reliable D call. The CDR3 runs 12 residues. V was trimmed by 8 bases and J by 2 bases, leaving 9 bases between them. CDR1 is SNHLY, CDR2 FYNNEI, per germline. The CDR3 DNA follows: TGTGCCAGCGGAGTCAAGCAAGAGACCCAGTACTTC. It yields the protein CASGVKQETQYF. Full variable domain (outside the CDR3, taken from reference TRBV2 and TRBJ2-5): EPEVTQTPSHQVTQMGQEVILRCVPISNHLYFYWYRQILGQKVEFLVSFYNNEISEKSEIFDDQFSVERPDGSNFTLKIRSTKLEDSAMYFCASGVKQETQYFGPGTRLLVL.

The V and J genes are TRBV6-1 and TRBJ1-6, with 8 nucleotides matching TRBD1. The ends lost 7 bases at V and 6 bases at J; junction bases unmatched: 8. Germline CDR1 MNHNS, CDR2 SASEGT. The CDR3 runs 15 residues. The CDR3 protein is CASKDREGLNSPLHF. The DNA of the CDR3 is TGTGCCAGCAAGGACAGGGAGGGCCTTAATTCACCCCTCCACTTT.